These 32 T cell receptor delta chains came from one sample sequenced in a study of Vδ1+ human thymocytes. Overall study findings and caveats: Thymic TRG and TRD repertoires appeared highly polyclonal, with Gaussian CDR3 length distributions.

RNA was extracted from the cells and then reverse transcribed. CDR3 amplicons came from multiplex PCR with pooled V-gene forward and constant-region reverse primers. TCRdb re-analyzed the multiplex PCR reads via CATT. Among about 50,000 delta-chain clones, roughly 16% were seen once, and the ten largest hold approximately 0.4%. No antigen has been identified for these receptors. Sequencing was performed on Vdelta1+ gamma-delta thymocytes from the thymus. Regarding subset: FACS-sorted CD3+ TCRalphabeta- TCRVdelta1+ TCRVdelta2- thymocytes. These receptors originate from a girl under three years old who had congenital heart surgery.

V is TRDV1 and J is TRDJ1; 9 bases agree with TRDD3. The CDR3 has 22 amino acids. The J segment lost 0 bases and the V segment lost 1 base, leaving 21 bases of the junction unmatched. Germline assignment: CDR1 TSWWSYY and CDR2 QGS. CDR3 DNA: TGTGCTCTTGGGGAACATAGCTCTCTTGGGGGGATACCGGACATGTACACCGATAAACTCATCTTT. Amino acid sequence: CALGEHSSLGGIPDMYTDKLIF.

The chain carries TRDV1 and TRDJ1; D may be TRDD3 (5 bases). Deletions cut 4 bases from V and 3 bases from J, with 15 bases between. Germline CDR1 and CDR2: TSWWSYY and QGS. This CDR3 region has 15 residues. CDR3 loop: CALGGSTGDPDKLIF. Written as DNA, the CDR3 is TGTGCTCTTGGGGGGAGTACTGGAGACCCCGATAAACTCATCTTT.

The chain links TRDV1 to TRDJ1, with 12 nucleotides matching TRDD3. Germline loops: CDR1 TSWWSYY, CDR2 QGS. The trim removed 1 base at V and 1 base at J, leaving 22 bases unmatched. The CDR3 runs to 23 residues. This CDR3 is CALGEPQRFPITGGYRCTDKLIF. CDR3 sequence (DNA): TGTGCTCTTGGGGAACCACAAAGGTTTCCTATTACTGGGGGATACAGGTGCACCGATAAACTCATCTTT.

The chain joins TRDV1 to TRDJ1; 11 nucleotides align to TRDD3. Germline-derived CDR1 and CDR2 are TSWWSYY and QGS. V was clipped by 1 base and J by 2 bases; unmatched bases: 18. There are 21 residues in the CDR3. DNA for the CDR3: TGTGCTCTTGGGGAACCGCTACGTAGCCTGGGGGATACCTCCCCTACCGATAAACTCATCTTT. It encodes CALGEPLRSLGDTSPTDKLIF.

The V call is TRDV1, the J call TRDJ1; TRDD3 is a possible D gene (6 bases). Per the germline V gene, CDR1 is TSWWSYY and CDR2 is QGS. With 1 base removed from V and 0 bases from J, the gap between germline ends came to 24 bases. The CDR3 has 20 amino acids. In nucleotides, the CDR3 is TGTGCTCTTGGGGAACCTAGTGGTCTACCAGGGGGACCGTACACCGATAAACTCATCTTT. Its translation: CALGEPSGLPGGPYTDKLIF.

The chain couples TRDV2 to TRDJ1, with 7 bases that match TRDD3. This CDR3 region has 18 residues. From germline, CDR1 is GEAIGNYY and CDR2 EKD. Losses at the gene ends were 0 bases for V and 1 base for J; bases not matched to a gene: 13. The CDR3: CACDTCLGTLGVTDKLIF. The CDR3 DNA reads as TGTGCCTGTGACACCTGTTTGGGGACCCTGGGGGTCACCGATAAACTCATCTTT.

This clone was seen a handful of times. V gene TRDV1 combines with J gene TRDJ1; 10 bases agree with TRDD3. The CDR3 has 19 amino acids. V trimming: 1 base; J trimming: 3 bases; junction bases outside the gene matches: 14. Germline CDR1 is TSWWSYY and CDR2 is QGS. CDR3: CALGEQLTGWGISPDKLIF. In nucleotides, the CDR3 is TGTGCTCTTGGGGAACAATTGACCGGCTGGGGGATATCCCCCGATAAACTCATCTTT.

V gene TRDV1 combines with J gene TRDJ1; 11 nucleotides line up with TRDD3. Germline CDR1 TSWWSYY, CDR2 QGS. V shed 1 base, J shed 3 bases, and the junction held 25 bases outside the gene matches. The CDR3 sequence is 23 residues long. The CDR3 sequence is CALGERGPIRWGIRVSGADKLIF. The CDR3 nucleotides read TGTGCTCTTGGGGAACGGGGACCTATAAGATGGGGGATACGTGTATCGGGGGCCGATAAACTCATCTTT.

This chain connects TRDV1 to TRDJ1; D may be TRDD3 (6 bases). The ends were cut back, 4 bases at V and 0 bases at J, with 33 bases in the middle. The CDR3 contains 22 residues. The germline CDR1 and CDR2 sequences are TSWWSYY and QGS. The chain's CDR3 is CALGGTSDERVGAGENTDKLIF. The CDR3, as DNA: TGTGCTCTTGGGGGGACTTCCGACGAAAGGGTTGGGGCTGGGGAAAACACCGATAAACTCATCTTT.

This clone was seen a handful of times. The rearrangement links TRDV1 to TRDJ1; 11 bases align to TRDD3. Germline V gene sequence: CDR1 TSWWSYY, CDR2 QGS. Trimming at V came to 4 bases and at J to 4 bases, leaving 17 bases not matched to a gene. The CDR3 runs 19 residues. In DNA form, the CDR3 reads TGTGCTCTTGGGGCCGACTTCGCGAGGTGGGGGATACGTGGCGATAAACTCATCTTT. Translation gives CALGADFARWGIRGDKLIF.

The V call is TRDV1, the J call TRDJ1, with 10 bases identical to TRDD3. The germline V gene encodes CDR1 TSWWSYY and CDR2 QGS. V gave up 3 bases and J gave up 0 bases; unmatched junction bases: 25. The CDR3 has 23 amino acids. The CDR3 sequence is CALGDLRFSYKGATGGYTDKLIF. Here the CDR3 DNA reads TGTGCTCTTGGGGACCTCCGGTTTTCCTACAAAGGTGCTACTGGGGGATACACCGATAAACTCATCTTT.

The rearrangement uses TRDV1 and TRDJ1; tentatively, D is TRDD3 (6 bases). The germline gives CDR1 TSWWSYY, CDR2 QGS. The CDR3 consists of 20 residues. V was pared by 2 bases and J by 0 bases, with 25 bases between. The chain's CDR3 is CALGEITNTGILLYTDKLIF. The CDR3 DNA is TGTGCTCTTGGGGAAATAACCAATACTGGGATTCTCCTGTACACCGATAAACTCATCTTT.

V is TRDV1 and J is TRDJ1, with D uncertain. The V end was cut by 2 bases, the J end by 2 bases, with 15 bases between. This CDR3 region has 16 residues. Germline V gene data show CDR1 as TSWWSYY and CDR2 as QGS. The CDR3 is CALGELPKISTDKLIF. DNA of the CDR3: TGTGCTCTTGGGGAATTGCCTAAGATCTCGACCGATAAACTCATCTTT.

This clone was detected only a few times. A junction boundary mismatches the germline segment, possibly from a read error. The V gene is TRDV1, the J gene TRDJ1; 11 nucleotides align to TRDD3. Germline CDR1 and CDR2: TSWWSYY and QGS. This CDR3 has 21 residues. The CDR3 is CALGSLVRAGGYPWSTHKLIF. The CDR3 nucleotides are TGTGCTCTTGGGAGCCTCGTGAGAGCTGGGGGATACCCGTGGAGCACCCATAAACTCATCTTT.

On this clone itself: The junction shows a germline mismatch at one end, possibly a read error. V usage is TRDV1 and J usage is TRDJ1, with TRDD3 identical over 11 bases. Germline V gives CDR1 TSWWSYY, CDR2 QGS. CDR3 length equals 20 residues. In DNA, the CDR3 is TGTGCTCTTGGGGAAGATCTCATTGTACTGGGGGATAGGGGCACCGATGAACTCATCTTT. Translation gives CALGEDLIVLGDRGTDELIF.

V usage is TRDV1 and J usage is TRDJ1, with 11 nucleotides matching TRDD3. Per the germline V gene, CDR1 is TSWWSYY and CDR2 is QGS. The CDR3 spans 21 residues. Trimming cost V 5 bases and J 0 bases; bases outside gene matches: 20. The CDR3 reads CALGNSGTVYWGIGHTDKLIF. In DNA form, the CDR3 reads TGTGCTCTTGGGAACTCGGGCACTGTGTACTGGGGGATAGGACACACCGATAAACTCATCTTT.

This clone came up a few times. The V call is TRDV1, the J call TRDJ2; either TRDD2 or TRDD3 may supply D (9 bases each). The CDR3 runs to 23 residues. Germline V gene lookup returns CDR1 TSWWSYY and CDR2 QGS. The V gene lost 2 bases and the J gene lost 6 bases, with 37 bases spanning the gap. The CDR3 loop is CALGEGTFLLPGGSNRRAAQLFF. The CDR3 region has the DNA TGTGCTCTTGGGGAAGGGACCTTCCTACTACCTGGGGGATCGAATCGAAGGGCAGCACAACTCTTCTTT.

This clone was recorded a few times. The gene calls are TRDV1 and TRDJ1; D is undetermined. This CDR3 is 13 amino acids long. Germline CDR1 reads TSWWSYY; CDR2 reads QGS. Trimming shortened V by 4 bases and J by 5 bases, and 11 bases separated the two germline ends. The CDR3 loop is CALGASRADKLIF. In DNA, the CDR3 is TGTGCTCTTGGGGCCTCGCGGGCGGATAAACTCATCTTT.

This clone turned up a few times. The chain carries TRDV1 and TRDJ1; perhaps TRDD2 as D (5 bases). Germline-derived CDR1 and CDR2 are TSWWSYY and QGS. There are 16 residues in the CDR3. V dropped 1 base and J dropped 3 bases, with 15 bases sitting between them. For the CDR3, the DNA is TGTGCTCTTGGGGAACCCTACAACACCGGGGCCGATAAACTCATCTTT. Its protein is CALGEPYNTGADKLIF.

The chain combines TRDV1 with TRDJ1, with TRDD3 identical over 11 bases. The trim removed 6 bases at V and 3 bases at J, leaving 15 bases unmatched. Germline V gene data show CDR1 as TSWWSYY and CDR2 as QGS. The CDR3 has 18 residues. The CDR3 DNA follows: TGTGCTCTTGGAGAAATTACCCCTACTGGGGGATATCCCGATAAACTCATCTTT. Translation gives CALGEITPTGGYPDKLIF.

This clone was seen a few times. This sequence joins TRAV29/DV5 and TRDJ1; 11 nucleotides line up with TRDD3. The V gene end was trimmed by 1 base and the J gene end by 0 bases; junction bases not matched to a gene: 35. CDR1 and CDR2 (germline): NSMFDY, ISSIKDK. CDR3 size: 26 residues. Here the CDR3 reads CAASFFLLTGGYTGKIRMSYTDKLIF. The CDR3 DNA is TGTGCAGCAAGCTTCTTTCTACTTACTGGGGGATATACGGGGAAGATAAGAATGTCGTACACCGATAAACTCATCTTT.

This clone came up a few times. The sample has other DNA sequences that encode this CDR3 too. The V call is TRDV1, the J call TRDJ1; D gene uncertain. Deletions cut 1 base from V and 0 bases from J, with 9 bases between. The CDR3 has 15 amino acids. The germline V gene has CDR1 TSWWSYY and CDR2 QGS. The CDR3 region is CALGERVGYTDKLIF. The CDR3 DNA is TGTGCTCTTGGGGAACGGGTGGGTTACACCGATAAACTCATCTTT.

This sequence joins TRDV1 and TRDJ1, with TRDD3 matching 9 bases. Looked up from germline, CDR1 is TSWWSYY and CDR2 is QGS. V was pared by 4 bases and J by 3 bases, with 18 bases of the junction left unmatched. The CDR3 contains 19 residues. The CDR3 is CALGGSLLRTGGKSDKLIF. CDR3 DNA sequence: TGTGCTCTTGGGGGGTCCCTCCTACGTACTGGGGGAAAATCCGATAAACTCATCTTT.

This clone occurred a few times. A junction boundary mismatches the germline segment, possibly from a read error. Other nucleotide sequences from this sample produce the same CDR3. The chain recombines TRDV1 with TRDJ1; 9 bases map to TRDD3. This CDR3 spans 22 amino acids. Germline V lookup: CDR1 TSWWSYY, CDR2 QGS. CDR3 sequence reads: CALGELDPTSSYWGSYTDKLIF. CDR3 nucleotide sequence: TGCGCTCTTGGGGAACTAGACCCTACCTCATCTTACTGGGGGAGCTACACCGATAAACTCATCTTT.

This clone has only a few counts. V and J are TRDV1 and TRDJ1, with 12 positions matching TRDD3. Losses at the gene ends were 9 bases for V and 2 bases for J; bases not matched to a gene: 28. Germline CDR1 and CDR2: TSWWSYY and QGS. CDR3 length: 22 residues. CDR3 in amino acids: CALPTPIYEEGTLGDTTDKLIF. Written as DNA, the CDR3 is TGTGCTCTACCAACCCCCATCTACGAGGAGGGGACACTGGGGGATACTACCGATAAACTCATCTTT.

The chain uses TRDV1 and TRDJ1; tentative D call: TRDD3 (5 bases). The germline V gene encodes CDR1 TSWWSYY and CDR2 QGS. The germline V and J ends were trimmed by 0 bases and 3 bases, with 29 bases remaining between them. The CDR3 runs to 21 residues. CDR3 region: CALGELDSNLAIPPAPDKLIF. The DNA of the CDR3 is TGTGCTCTTGGGGAACTAGATTCGAACCTCGCGATACCCCCGGCCCCCGATAAACTCATCTTT.

Concerning this clone: This same CDR3 is encoded by further DNA sequences in the sample. The rearrangement uses TRAV29/DV5 and TRDJ1; D remains ambiguous. CDR3 length equals 17 residues. Germline CDR1 reads NSMFDY; CDR2 reads ISSIKDK. The V gene lost 1 base and the J gene lost 0 bases, with 19 bases spanning the gap. CDR3 region: CAASYSSGRRYTDKLIF. The CDR3, as DNA: TGTGCAGCAAGCTACTCTTCTGGAAGGAGGTACACCGATAAACTCATCTTT.

The chain uses TRDV2 and TRDJ3; 8 bases are a match to TRDD3. Unmatched junction bases numbered 5, after V lost 0 bases and J lost 2 bases. CDR3 size: 18 residues. CDR1 is GEAIGNYY, CDR2 EKD, per germline. The CDR3 DNA follows: TGTGCCTGTGACACCGGTGGGGGATCGCCCTGGGACACCCGACAGATGTTTTTC. This sequence encodes CACDTGGGSPWDTRQMFF.

A few counts support this clone. V usage is TRAV29/DV5 and J usage is TRDJ1, with 8 bases that match TRDD3. V was pared by 3 bases and J by 8 bases, with 33 bases of the junction left unmatched. Germline CDR1 and CDR2: NSMFDY and ISSIKDK. This CDR3 region has 21 residues. This CDR3 reads CAATPHVAAVLGIRGIEKLIF. The CDR3 nucleotides are TGTGCAGCAACCCCCCATGTCGCAGCGGTTCTCGGGATACGCGGGATTGAAAAACTCATCTTT.

This clone was seen more than once but under ten times. J is TRDJ1 and V is TRDV2, with TRDD3 identical over 8 bases. V shed 3 bases, J shed 0 bases, and the junction held 11 bases outside the gene matches. The CDR3 runs 17 residues. CDR1 GEAIGNYY and CDR2 EKD come from the germline V gene. The CDR3 bases are TGTGCCTGTGACTACTGGGGGTTCAGACCGTACACCGATAAACTCATCTTT. Translating it yields CACDYWGFRPYTDKLIF.

The chain links TRDV1 to TRDJ1; 10 bases match TRDD3. Looked up from germline, CDR1 is TSWWSYY and CDR2 is QGS. V was pared by 6 bases and J by 0 bases, with 19 bases of the junction left unmatched. CDR3 size: 20 residues. The CDR3 sequence is CALGGPSTRGIRWDTDKLIF. The CDR3 DNA is TGTGCTCTTGGAGGCCCTTCCACGAGGGGGATACGCTGGGACACCGATAAACTCATCTTT.

By proportion, this clone is medium-sized. This sequence joins TRDV2 and TRDJ1, with a tentative D call TRDD3 (6 bases). V shed 0 bases and J shed 0 bases, with 19 bases lying between them. Germline CDR1 and CDR2: GEAIGNYY and EKD. This CDR3 is built from 18 residues. CDR3 amino acids: CACDTVLGGETYTDKLIF. DNA of the CDR3: TGTGCCTGTGACACCGTACTGGGTGGTGAAACGTACACCGATAAACTCATCTTT.